This is a list of T cell receptor beta chains from one sample in a study of blood T cell repertoires in COVID-19. Clones were read by immunoSEQ multiplex PCR, and TCRdb kept only the in-frame ones, dropping some. The sample yields 150,000 to 200,000 clones, approximately 87% seen once. The specimen sequenced was peripheral blood. These receptors originate from a woman aged 65 to 85 with COVID-19, enrolled during active disease. Both conserved end residues are part of each CDR3. Fields, in order: V gene, D gene, clone size, J gene, CDR3 protein, CDR3 DNA. D genes are given only for firm matches. Not all rows give a size; the values are once, few, many and, for expanded clones, a class.

>TRBV5-1|NA|NA|TRBJ1-1
CASSLQGDTEAFF
TGCGCCAGCAGCTTGCAAGGGGACACTGAAGCTTTCTTT
>TRBV12-3/TRBV12-4|TRBD1|NA|TRBJ2-7
CASSLHRGSEQYF
TGTGCCAGCAGTTTACACAGGGGGAGTGAGCAGTACTTC
>TRBV2|TRBD1|NA|TRBJ1-2
CASSTGELNYGYTF
TGTGCCAGCAGTACAGGGGAATTGAACTATGGCTACACCTTC
>TRBV2|TRBD2|NA|TRBJ2-3
CASSAGLAGAGDTQYF
TGTGCCAGCAGTGCCGGACTAGCGGGGGCGGGAGATACGCAGTATTTT
>TRBV3-1/TRBV3-2|NA|few|TRBJ1-1
CASSHVAGMGMNTEAFF
TGTGCCAGCAGCCACGTTGCAGGGATGGGGATGAACACTGAAGCTTTCTTT
>TRBV5-1|TRBD1|NA|TRBJ1-3
CASSLLGTGGNTIYF
TGCGCCAGCAGCCTACTAGGGACAGGTGGAAACACCATATATTTT
>TRBV18|NA|NA|TRBJ2-3
CASSPDTRRGDTQYF
TGTGCCAGCTCACCGGACACCCGGAGGGGAGATACGCAGTATTTT
>TRBV5-1|TRBD2|few|TRBJ2-1
CARHPGLAGRNEQFF
TGCGCCAGGCACCCGGGACTAGCGGGGCGAAATGAGCAGTTCTTC
>TRBV10-2|NA|NA|TRBJ1-1
CASIKRTDTEAFF
TGCGCCAGCATTAAGAGAACGGACACTGAAGCTTTCTTT
>TRBV5-5|TRBD2|NA|TRBJ2-7
CASRKTGPPSGGENEQYF
TGTGCCAGCAGGAAGACGGGACCTCCGAGCGGGGGTGAAAACGAGCAGTACTTC
>TRBV10-3|TRBD1|NA|TRBJ1-1
CAISANYRGTEAFF
TGTGCCATCAGTGCCAACTACAGGGGCACTGAAGCTTTCTTT
>TRBV5-1|TRBD1|NA|TRBJ2-2
CASGTGATGELFF
TGCGCCAGCGGAACAGGGGCCACCGGGGAGCTGTTTTTT
>TRBV16|NA|NA|TRBJ2-1
CASSQYQEQFF
TGTGCCAGCAGCCAATATCAGGAGCAGTTCTTC
>TRBV5-5|NA|NA|TRBJ2-6
CASSPYSGANVLTF
TGTGCCAGCAGCCCCTACAGTGGGGCCAACGTCCTGACTTTC
>TRBV9|NA|few|TRBJ2-3
CASSVDVSMDTQYF
TGTGCCAGCAGCGTAGATGTTAGTATGGATACGCAGTATTTT
>TRBV7-2|TRBD2|NA|TRBJ2-1
CASSLLYGGVGNEQFF
TGTGCCAGCAGCCTCCTATACGGGGGGGTTGGCAATGAGCAGTTCTTC